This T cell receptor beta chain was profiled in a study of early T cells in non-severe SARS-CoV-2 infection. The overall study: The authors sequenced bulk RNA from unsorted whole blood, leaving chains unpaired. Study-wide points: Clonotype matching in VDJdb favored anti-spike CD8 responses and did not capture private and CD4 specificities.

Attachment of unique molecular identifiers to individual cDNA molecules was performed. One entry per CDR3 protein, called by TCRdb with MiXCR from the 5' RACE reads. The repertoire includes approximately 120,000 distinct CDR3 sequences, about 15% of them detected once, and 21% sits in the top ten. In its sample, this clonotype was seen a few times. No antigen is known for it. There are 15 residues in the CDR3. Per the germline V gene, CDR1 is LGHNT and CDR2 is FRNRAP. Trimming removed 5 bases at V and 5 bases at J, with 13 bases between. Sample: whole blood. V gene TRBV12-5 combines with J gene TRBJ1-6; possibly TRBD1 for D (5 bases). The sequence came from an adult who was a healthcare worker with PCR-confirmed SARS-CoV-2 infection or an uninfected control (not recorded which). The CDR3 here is CASGPDQGNNSPLHF. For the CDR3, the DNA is TGTGCTAGTGGTCCCGACCAGGGCAATAATTCACCCCTCCACTTT.